This is a list of T cell receptor beta chains from one sample in a study of shared clonotypes between healthy human individuals. The method was immunoSEQ multiplex PCR; TCRdb's version includes in-frame clones alone and lacks a portion of them. The sample carries 1.5 million to 2.5 million clones, approximately 94% recorded once. Material: naive CD8+ T cells sorted from blood. Receptor source: a young man in good health. The CDR3 runs from the conserved cysteine through the conserved F or W. D genes are given only for firm matches. Size values are once, few and many counts, or a class for expanded clones, and some rows have none.

D	J	size	V	DNA	CDR3
-	TRBJ2-5	-	TRBV2	TGTGCCAGCAGGGGACTCATACCGCAAGAGACCCAGTACTTC	CASRGLIPQETQYF
-	TRBJ1-1	-	TRBV9	TGTGCCAGCAGCGTAGGCGGATTCACTGAAGCTTTCTTT	CASSVGGFTEAFF
-	TRBJ1-4	-	TRBV9	TGTGCCAGCAGCGCCGAGCCCGAGGAACTGTTTTTT	CASSAEPEELFF
-	TRBJ2-2	-	TRBV27	TGTGCCAGCAGTTTACAGGTGACGGACACCGGGGAGCTGTTTTTT	CASSLQVTDTGELFF
-	TRBJ1-1	-	TRBV11-2	TGTGCCAGCACCCACGGGGTGAGGAACACTGAAGCTTTCTTT	CASTHGVRNTEAFF
TRBD2	TRBJ2-1	-	TRBV18	TGTGCCAGCTCATCCCCGACTAGCGGGGAAAACAATGAGCAGTTCTTC	CASSSPTSGENNEQFF
TRBD1	TRBJ2-2	-	TRBV5-4	TGTGCCAGCAGCCCTACGACAGGGTACGCCGGGGAGCTGTTTTTT	CASSPTTGYAGELFF
-	TRBJ1-2	few	TRBV11-2	TGTGCCAGCAGTCCAGGGGCCCAGGCCTACCTCTTC	CASSPGAQAYLF
TRBD2	TRBJ2-1	-	TRBV6-4	TGTGCCAGCAGTGAAAAGAGCGGGGTGCATCCCTACAATGAGCAGTTCTTC	CASSEKSGVHPYNEQFF
TRBD1	TRBJ2-1	-	TRBV5-1	TGCGCCAGCGCCTGGGACAGCTACAATGAGCAGTTCTTC	CASAWDSYNEQFF
-	TRBJ1-1	-	TRBV4-1	TGCGCCAGCAGCCTGAACCGGGGGAGAACTGAAGCTTTCTTT	CASSLNRGRTEAFF
-	TRBJ2-2	-	TRBV27	TGTGCCAGCAGGGTCAGGGGCGGTAGCGGGGAGCTGTTTTTT	CASRVRGGSGELFF